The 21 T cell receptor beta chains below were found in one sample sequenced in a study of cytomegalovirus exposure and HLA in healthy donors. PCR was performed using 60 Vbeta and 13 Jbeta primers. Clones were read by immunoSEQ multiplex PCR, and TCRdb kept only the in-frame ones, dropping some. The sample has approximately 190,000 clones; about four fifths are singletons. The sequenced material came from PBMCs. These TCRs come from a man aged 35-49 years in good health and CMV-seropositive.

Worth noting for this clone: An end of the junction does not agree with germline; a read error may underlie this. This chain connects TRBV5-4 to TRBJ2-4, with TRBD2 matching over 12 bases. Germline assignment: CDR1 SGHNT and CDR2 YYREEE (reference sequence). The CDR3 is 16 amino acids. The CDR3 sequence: CASSLVTSGSKNSQYF. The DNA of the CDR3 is TGTGCCAGCAGCTTAGTGACTAGCGGGAGTAAAAACAGTCAGTACTTC.

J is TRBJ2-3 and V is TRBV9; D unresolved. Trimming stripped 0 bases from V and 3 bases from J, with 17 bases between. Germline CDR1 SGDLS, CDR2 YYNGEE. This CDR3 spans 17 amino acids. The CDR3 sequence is CASSVGPVIAPTDTQYF. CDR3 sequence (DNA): TGTGCCAGCAGCGTAGGTCCAGTTATCGCCCCGACAGATACGCAGTATTTT.

CDR3 bases: TGTGCCAGTAGTCCCGGGACACTTAGCAATCAGCCCCAGCATTTT. It codes for CASSPGTLSNQPQHF. The chain uses TRBV19 and TRBJ1-5, with D possibly being TRBD1 (6 bases). Germline V gene data show CDR1 as LNHDA and CDR2 as SQIVND (reference sequence). This CDR3 region has 15 residues. Trimming left V 5 bases short and J 0 bases short, with 11 bases between.

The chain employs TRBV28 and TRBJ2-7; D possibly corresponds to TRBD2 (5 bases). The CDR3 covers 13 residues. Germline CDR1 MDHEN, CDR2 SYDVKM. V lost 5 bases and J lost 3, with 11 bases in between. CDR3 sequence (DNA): TGTGCCAGCAGTGTAGGACTGAGCTACGAGCAGTACTTC. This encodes CASSVGLSYEQYF.

CDR3 loop: CASRGTGGNYGYTF. The CDR3 bases are TGTGCCAGCAGGGGGACAGGAGGGAACTATGGCTACACCTTC. The chain joins TRBV6-1 to TRBJ1-2, with 8 bases fitting TRBD1. With V trimmed by 6 bases and J by 2 bases, 5 bases remained unmatched. This CDR3 spans 14 amino acids. Per germline, CDR1 MNHNS and CDR2 SASEGT.

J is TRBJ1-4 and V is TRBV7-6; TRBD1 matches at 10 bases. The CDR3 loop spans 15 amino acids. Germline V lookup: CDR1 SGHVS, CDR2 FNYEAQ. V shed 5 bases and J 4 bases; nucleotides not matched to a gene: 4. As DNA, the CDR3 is TGTGCCAGCAGCCTAGGGACAGGGGTTAATGAAAAACTGTTTTTT. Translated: CASSLGTGVNEKLFF.

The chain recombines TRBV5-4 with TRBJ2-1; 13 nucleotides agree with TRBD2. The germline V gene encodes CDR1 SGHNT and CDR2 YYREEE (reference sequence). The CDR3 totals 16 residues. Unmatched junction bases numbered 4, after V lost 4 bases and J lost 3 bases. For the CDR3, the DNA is TGTGCCAGCAGCGCCCGACTAGCGGGAGGCTACAATGAGCAGTTCTTC. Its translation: CASSARLAGGYNEQFF.

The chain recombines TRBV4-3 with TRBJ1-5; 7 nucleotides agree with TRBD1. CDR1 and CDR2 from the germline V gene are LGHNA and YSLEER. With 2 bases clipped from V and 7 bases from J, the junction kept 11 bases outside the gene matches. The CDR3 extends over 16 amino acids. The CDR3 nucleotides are TGCGCCAGCAGCCAACCCCGAGACAGGGTGGGCCAGCCCCAGCATTTT. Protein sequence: CASSQPRDRVGQPQHF.

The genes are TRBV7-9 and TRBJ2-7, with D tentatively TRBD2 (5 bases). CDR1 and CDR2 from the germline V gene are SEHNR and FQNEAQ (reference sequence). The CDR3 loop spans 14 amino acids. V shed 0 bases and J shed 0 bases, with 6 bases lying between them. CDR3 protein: CASSLAGSSYEQYF. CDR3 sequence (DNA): TGTGCCAGCAGCTTAGCTGGGAGCTCCTACGAGCAGTACTTC. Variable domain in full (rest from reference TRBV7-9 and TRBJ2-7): DTGVSQNPRHKITKRGQNVTFRCDPISEHNRLYWYRQTLGQGPEFLTYFQNEAQLEKSRLLSDRFSAERPKGSFSTLEIQRTEQGDSAMYLCASSLAGSSYEQYFGPGTRLTVT.

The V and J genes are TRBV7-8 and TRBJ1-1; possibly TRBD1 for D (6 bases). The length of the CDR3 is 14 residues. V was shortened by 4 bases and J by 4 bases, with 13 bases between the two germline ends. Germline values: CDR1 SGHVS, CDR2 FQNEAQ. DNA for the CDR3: TGTGCCAGCAGCTCATGGGGAGGGGGCACTGAAGCTTTCTTT. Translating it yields CASSSWGGGTEAFF.

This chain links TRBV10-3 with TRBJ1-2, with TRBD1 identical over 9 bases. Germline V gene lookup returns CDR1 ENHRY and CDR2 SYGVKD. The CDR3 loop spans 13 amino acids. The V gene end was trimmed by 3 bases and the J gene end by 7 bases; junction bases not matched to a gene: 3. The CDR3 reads CAISEQGALGYTF. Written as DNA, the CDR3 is TGTGCCATCAGTGAACAGGGGGCGCTTGGCTACACCTTC.

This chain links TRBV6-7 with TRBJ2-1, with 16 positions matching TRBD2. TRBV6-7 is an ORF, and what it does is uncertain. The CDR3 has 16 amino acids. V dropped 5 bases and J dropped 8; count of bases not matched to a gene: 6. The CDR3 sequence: CASSGTSGRAWDEQFF. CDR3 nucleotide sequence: TGTGCCAGCAGTGGGACTAGCGGGAGGGCTTGGGATGAGCAGTTCTTC.

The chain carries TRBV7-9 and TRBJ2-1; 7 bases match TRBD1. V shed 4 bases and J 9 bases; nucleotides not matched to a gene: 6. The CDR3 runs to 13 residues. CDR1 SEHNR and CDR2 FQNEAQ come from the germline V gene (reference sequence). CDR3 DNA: TGTGCCAGCAGCTCGACAACAGGGGCTGAGCAGTTCTTC. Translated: CASSSTTGAEQFF.

CDR3 loop: CATTEGRGWGAYF. The CDR3, as DNA: TGTGCCACCACCGAAGGACGCGGATGGGGAGCGTACTTC. This rearrangement joins TRBV6-1 to TRBJ2-7, with D perhaps matching TRBD2 (5 bases). Germline lookup yields CDR1 MNHNS and CDR2 SASEGT. The CDR3 spans 13 residues. With 10 bases removed from V and 12 bases from J, the gap between germline ends came to 25 bases.

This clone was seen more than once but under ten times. CDR3 nucleotides: TGCAGCGCCGTGACAGGGGGCGATGGGGCCAACGTCCTGACTTTC. Its protein is CSAVTGGDGANVLTF. The chain has TRBV29-1 and TRBJ2-6, with 10 bases fitting TRBD1. CDR1 is SQVTM and CDR2 is ANQGSEA in the germline V gene. There are 15 residues in the CDR3. V was pared by 7 bases and J by 3 bases, with 6 bases of the junction left unmatched.

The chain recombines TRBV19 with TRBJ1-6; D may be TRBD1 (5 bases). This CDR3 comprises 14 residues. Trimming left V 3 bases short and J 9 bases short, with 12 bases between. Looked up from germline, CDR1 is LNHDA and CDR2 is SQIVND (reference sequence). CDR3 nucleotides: TGTGCCAGTAGTATGGGACTTTTAGCTTCACCCCTCCACTTT. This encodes CASSMGLLASPLHF.

In nucleotides, the CDR3 is TGTGCCAGCAGTTCCCCCGGCAGGGGCGGTGGTGAAAAACTGTTTTTT. This gives the protein CASSSPGRGGGEKLFF. The genes are TRBV28 and TRBJ1-4, with D tentatively TRBD1 (6 bases). CDR1 and CDR2 (germline): MDHEN, SYDVKM. V lost 4 bases, J lost 7 bases, and 19 bases lay in between. This CDR3 is built from 16 residues. The complete variable domain, with remaining parts taken from reference TRBV28 and TRBJ1-4, reads DVKVTQSSRYLVKRTGEKVFLECVQDMDHENMFWYRQDPGLGLRLIYFSYDVKMKEKGDIPEGYSVSREKKERFSLILESASTNQTSMYLCASSSPGRGGGEKLFFGSGTQLSVL.

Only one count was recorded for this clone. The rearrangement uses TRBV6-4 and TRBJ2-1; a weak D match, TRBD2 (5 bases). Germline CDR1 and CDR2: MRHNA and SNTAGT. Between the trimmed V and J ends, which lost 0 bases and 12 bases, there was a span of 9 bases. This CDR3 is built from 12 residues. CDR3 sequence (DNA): TGTGCCAGCAGTGACTCGATAAGCGGGCAGTTCTTC. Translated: CASSDSISGQFF.

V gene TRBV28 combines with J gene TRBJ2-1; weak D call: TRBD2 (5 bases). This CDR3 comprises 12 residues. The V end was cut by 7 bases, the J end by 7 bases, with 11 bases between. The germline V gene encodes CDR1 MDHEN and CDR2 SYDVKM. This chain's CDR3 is CASTLPGNEQFF. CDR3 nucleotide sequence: TGTGCCAGCACTTTGCCGGGGAATGAGCAGTTCTTC.

CDR3 protein: CASSPTRDTNTGELFF. The CDR3, as DNA: TGTGCCAGCAGCCCCACCCGGGACACGAACACCGGGGAGCTGTTTTTT. The genes are TRBV7-9 and TRBJ2-2; tentative D call: TRBD1 (6 bases). Trimming shortened V by 5 bases and J by 0 bases, and 13 bases separated the two germline ends. In germline, CDR1 is SEHNR, CDR2 FQNEAQ (reference sequence). The CDR3 consists of 16 residues.

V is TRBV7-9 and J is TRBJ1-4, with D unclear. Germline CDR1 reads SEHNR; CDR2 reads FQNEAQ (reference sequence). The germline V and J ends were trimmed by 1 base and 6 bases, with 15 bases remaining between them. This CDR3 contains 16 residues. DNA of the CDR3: TGTGCCAGCAGCTTAGGATCCGCAGGTATCTATGAAAAACTGTTTTTT. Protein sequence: CASSLGSAGIYEKLFF.